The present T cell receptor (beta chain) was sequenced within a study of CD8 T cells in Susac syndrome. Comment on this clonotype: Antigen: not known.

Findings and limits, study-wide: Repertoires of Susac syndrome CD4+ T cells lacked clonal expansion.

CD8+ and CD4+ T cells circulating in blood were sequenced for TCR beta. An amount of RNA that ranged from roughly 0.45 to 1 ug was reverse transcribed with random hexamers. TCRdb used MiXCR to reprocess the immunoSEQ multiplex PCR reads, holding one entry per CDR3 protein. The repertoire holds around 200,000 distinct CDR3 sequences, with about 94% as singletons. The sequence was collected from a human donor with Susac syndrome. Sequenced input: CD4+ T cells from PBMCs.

The CDR3 here is CSARGTSGSYEQYF. The CDR3 bases are TGCAGTGCTAGGGGGACTAGCGGATCCTACGAGCAGTACTTC. V gene TRBV20-1 combines with J gene TRBJ2-7; 11 nucleotides align to TRBD2. V shed 3 bases and J 1 base; nucleotides not matched to a gene: 2. The germline V gene has CDR1 DFQATT and CDR2 SNEGSKA (reference sequence). The CDR3 length is 14 residues.